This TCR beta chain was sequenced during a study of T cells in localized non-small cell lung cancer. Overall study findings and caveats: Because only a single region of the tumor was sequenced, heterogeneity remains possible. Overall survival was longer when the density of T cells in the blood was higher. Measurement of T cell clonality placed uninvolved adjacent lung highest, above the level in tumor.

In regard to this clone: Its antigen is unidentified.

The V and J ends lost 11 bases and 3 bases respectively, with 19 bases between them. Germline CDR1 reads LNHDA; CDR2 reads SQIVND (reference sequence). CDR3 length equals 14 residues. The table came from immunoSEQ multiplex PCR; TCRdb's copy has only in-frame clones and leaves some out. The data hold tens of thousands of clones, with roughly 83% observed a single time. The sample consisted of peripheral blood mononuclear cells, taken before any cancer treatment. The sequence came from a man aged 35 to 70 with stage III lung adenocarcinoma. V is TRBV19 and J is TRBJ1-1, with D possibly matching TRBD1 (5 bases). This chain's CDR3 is CAGRARGSDTEAFF. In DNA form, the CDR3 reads TGTGCCGGACGGGCGAGGGGCTCGGACACTGAAGCTTTCTTT.